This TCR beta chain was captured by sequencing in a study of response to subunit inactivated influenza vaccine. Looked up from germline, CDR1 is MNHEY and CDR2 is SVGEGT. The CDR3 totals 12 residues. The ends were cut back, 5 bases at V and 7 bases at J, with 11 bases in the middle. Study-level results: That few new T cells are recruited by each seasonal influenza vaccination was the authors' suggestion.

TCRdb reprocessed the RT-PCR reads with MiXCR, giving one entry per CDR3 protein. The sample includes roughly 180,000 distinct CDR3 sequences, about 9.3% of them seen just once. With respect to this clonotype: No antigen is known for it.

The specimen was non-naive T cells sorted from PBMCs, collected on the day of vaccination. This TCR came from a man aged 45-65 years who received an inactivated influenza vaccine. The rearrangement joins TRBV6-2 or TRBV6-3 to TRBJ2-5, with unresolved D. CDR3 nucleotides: TGTGCCAGCAGTCGGGCCAGGCGGACCCAGTACTTC. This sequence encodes CASSRARRTQYF.